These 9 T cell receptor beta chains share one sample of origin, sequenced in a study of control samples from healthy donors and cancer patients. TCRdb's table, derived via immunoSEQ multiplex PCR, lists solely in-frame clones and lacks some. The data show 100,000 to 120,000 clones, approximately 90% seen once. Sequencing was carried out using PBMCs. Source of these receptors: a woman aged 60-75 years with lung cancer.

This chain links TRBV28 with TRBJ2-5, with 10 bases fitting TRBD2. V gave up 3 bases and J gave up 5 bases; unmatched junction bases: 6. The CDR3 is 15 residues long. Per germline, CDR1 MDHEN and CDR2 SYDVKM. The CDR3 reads CASSFLAGAGETQYF. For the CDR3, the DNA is TGTGCCAGCAGTTTTCTAGCGGGAGCTGGGGAGACCCAGTACTTC. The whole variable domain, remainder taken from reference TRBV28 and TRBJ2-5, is DVKVTQSSRYLVKRTGEKVFLECVQDMDHENMFWYRQDPGLGLRLIYFSYDVKMKEKGDIPEGYSVSREKKERFSLILESASTNQTSMYLCASSFLAGAGETQYFGPGTRLLVL.

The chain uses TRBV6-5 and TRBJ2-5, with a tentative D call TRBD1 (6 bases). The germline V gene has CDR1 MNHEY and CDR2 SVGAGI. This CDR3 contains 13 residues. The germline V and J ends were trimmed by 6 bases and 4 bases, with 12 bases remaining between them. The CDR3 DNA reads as TGTGCCAGCAGACTCACAGGGCGAGAGACCCAGTACTTC. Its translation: CASRLTGRETQYF.

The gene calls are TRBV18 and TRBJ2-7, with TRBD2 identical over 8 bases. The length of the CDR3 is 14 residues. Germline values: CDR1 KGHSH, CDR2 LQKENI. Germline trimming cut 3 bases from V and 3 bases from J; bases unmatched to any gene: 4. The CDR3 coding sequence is TGTGCCAGCTCACCCAGCGGGGGACACTACGAGCAGTACTTC. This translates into CASSPSGGHYEQYF.

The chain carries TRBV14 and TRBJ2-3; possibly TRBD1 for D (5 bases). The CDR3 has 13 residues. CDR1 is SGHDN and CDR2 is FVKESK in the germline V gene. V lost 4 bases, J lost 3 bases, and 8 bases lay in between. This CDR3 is CASSRGLTDTQYF. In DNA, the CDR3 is TGTGCCAGCAGCCGGGGCCTAACAGATACGCAGTATTTT.

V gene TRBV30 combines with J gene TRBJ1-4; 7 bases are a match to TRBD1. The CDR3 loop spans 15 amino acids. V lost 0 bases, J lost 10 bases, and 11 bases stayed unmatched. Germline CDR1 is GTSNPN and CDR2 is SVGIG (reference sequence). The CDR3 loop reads CAWSVGTALMGKLFF. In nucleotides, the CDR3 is TGTGCCTGGAGTGTAGGGACAGCCCTAATGGGAAAACTGTTTTTT. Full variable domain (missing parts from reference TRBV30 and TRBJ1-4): SQTIHQWPATLVQPVGSPLSLECTVEGTSNPNLYWYRQAAGRGLQLLFYSVGIGQISSEVPQNLSASRPQDRQFILSSKKLLLSDSGFYLCAWSVGTALMGKLFFGSGTQLSVL.

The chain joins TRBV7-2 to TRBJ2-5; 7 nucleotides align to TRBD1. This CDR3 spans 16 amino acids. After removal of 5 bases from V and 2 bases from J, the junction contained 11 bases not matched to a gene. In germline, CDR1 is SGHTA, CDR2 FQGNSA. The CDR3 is CASSPRQGRRQETQYF. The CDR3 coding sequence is TGTGCCAGCAGCCCTAGACAGGGAAGGAGGCAAGAGACCCAGTACTTC. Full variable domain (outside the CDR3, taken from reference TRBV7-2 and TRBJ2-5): GAGVSQSPSNKVTEKGKDVELRCDPISGHTALYWYRQSLGQGLEFLIYFQGNSAPDKSGLPSDRFSAERTGGSVSTLTIQRTQQEDSAVYLCASSPRQGRRQETQYFGPGTRLLVL.

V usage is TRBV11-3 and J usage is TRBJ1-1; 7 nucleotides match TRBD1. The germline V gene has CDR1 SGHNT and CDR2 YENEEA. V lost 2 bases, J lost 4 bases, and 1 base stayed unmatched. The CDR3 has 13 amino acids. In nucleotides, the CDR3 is TGTGCCAGCAGCTTACAGGGGGGCACTGAAGCTTTCTTT. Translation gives CASSLQGGTEAFF.

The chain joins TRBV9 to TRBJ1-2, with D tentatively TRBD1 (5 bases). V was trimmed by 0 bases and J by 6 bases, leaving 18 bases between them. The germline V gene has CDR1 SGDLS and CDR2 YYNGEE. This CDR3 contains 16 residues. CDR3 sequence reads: CASSVVPAGYENGYTF. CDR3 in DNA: TGTGCCAGCAGCGTAGTCCCAGCAGGGTACGAAAATGGCTACACCTTC.

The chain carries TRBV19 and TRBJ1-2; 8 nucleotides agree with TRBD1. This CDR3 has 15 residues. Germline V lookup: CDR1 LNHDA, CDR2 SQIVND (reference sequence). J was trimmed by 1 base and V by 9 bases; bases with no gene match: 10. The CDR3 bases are TGTGCCAGCGCTGAATCGGGACAGGATAACTATGGCTACACCTTC. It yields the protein CASAESGQDNYGYTF.